This entry lists 30 T cell receptor beta chains sequenced from one sample in a study of blood T cells in healthy people across ages. Using a J-beta primer mix together with a sample-barcoded 5' primer, a second PCR was run for roughly 7 to 11 cycles. Using its own MiXCR run on the 5' RACE reads, TCRdb lists one record per CDR3 protein. Of some 930,000 distinct CDR3 sequences listed, 25% to 30% are singletons. This sample also appeared in a second study, on T cells of mothers and their children.

Input material: blood. The receptors were gathered from a woman between 40 and 55 years old in good health.

V is TRBV4-2 and J is TRBJ1-1, with D possibly being TRBD1 (6 bases). V lost 0 bases to trimming and J lost 6 bases, with 14 bases between them. Germline values: CDR1 LGHNA, CDR2 YNFKEQ. The CDR3 is made up of 15 amino acids. The CDR3 nucleotides are TGTGCCAGCAGCCAAGATCGGGCCAGGGGCCCTGAAGCTTTCTTT. Its protein is CASSQDRARGPEAFF.

This chain joins TRBV12-3 or TRBV12-4 and TRBJ2-5, with D possibly TRBD1 on 7 matching bases. The end of the DNA is better explained by TRBJ2-7, so the J call may be wrong. The CDR3 runs to 14 residues. DNA for the CDR3: TGTGCCAGCAGTACCTCGAACAGGGGAGGCGAGCAGTACTTC. Residues: CASSTSNRGGEQYF.

The chain employs TRBV7-2 and TRBJ1-6; TRBD1 is a possible D gene (6 bases). V was clipped by 7 bases and J by 6 bases, with 13 bases between them. CDR1 is SGHTA and CDR2 is FQGNSA in the germline V gene. The CDR3 sequence is 14 residues long. The CDR3 loop is CASNRGGLNSPLHF. For the CDR3, the DNA is TGTGCCAGCAATCGGGGGGGGCTTAATTCACCCCTCCACTTT.

This clonotype was seen many times. V usage is TRBV3-1 and J usage is TRBJ2-5; D might be TRBD2 (5 bases). The V and J ends lost 0 bases and 2 bases respectively, with 16 bases between them. CDR3 length: 17 residues. Germline CDR1 LGHDT, CDR2 YNNKEL (reference sequence). DNA of the CDR3: TGTGCCAGCAGCCAAGATAGGTGGGAAGCGGATCAAGAGACCCAGTACTTC. Its protein is CASSQDRWEADQETQYF.

This clonotype was observed many times. CDR3 sequence: CASQNVGGRETQYF. CDR3 coding DNA: TGTGCCAGCCAAAATGTAGGGGGTCGGGAGACCCAGTACTTC. This chain uses TRBV7-2 with TRBJ2-5, with D perhaps matching TRBD1 (6 bases). CDR3 size: 14 residues. From germline, CDR1 is SGHTA and CDR2 FQGNSA. Trimming took 8 bases from V and 5 from J, leaving 18 bases between them.

This clonotype was seen at least ten times. An end of the junction differs from the germline gene, which may be a read error. This chain links TRBV5-1 with TRBJ2-7; 9 bases align to TRBD1. Per germline, CDR1 SGHRS and CDR2 YFSETQ. The CDR3 length is 14 residues. The CDR3 sequence is CASSLTGGNYEQYF. CDR3 sequence (DNA): TGTGCCAGCAGCTTGACAGGGGGGAACTACGAGCAGTACTTC.

This clonotype turned up a few times. The genes are TRBV5-5 and TRBJ1-2; 9 nucleotides line up with TRBD1. V was pared by 6 bases and J by 7 bases, with 13 bases of the junction left unmatched. The CDR3 is 15 residues long. Germline CDR1 is SGHKS and CDR2 is YYEKEE (reference sequence). The CDR3 sequence is CASTNNRDRVFGYTF. The DNA for the CDR3 is TGTGCCAGCACCAACAACCGGGACAGGGTTTTTGGCTACACCTTC.

Details on this clonotype: Possible read error: a much larger clone is one base away. V usage is TRBV20-1 and J usage is TRBJ2-7; 8 bases are a match to TRBD2. The CDR3 has 16 residues. CDR1 is DFQATT and CDR2 is SNEGSKA in the germline V gene (reference sequence). The V and J ends lost 0 bases and 6 bases, in that order; junction bases with no gene match: 13. DNA for the CDR3: TGCAGTGCTAGAGACCTCGCCGGGGGGGCGTGTGGCGAGCAGTACTTC. Protein product: CSARDLAGGACGEQYF.

The rearrangement uses TRBV20-1 and TRBJ1-1, with D perhaps TRBD1 (6 bases). Germline V gene data show CDR1 as DFQATT and CDR2 as SNEGSKA (reference sequence). V lost 3 bases, J lost 0 bases, and 17 bases lay in between. This CDR3 has 16 amino acids. The CDR3 DNA is TGCAGTGCTAGTCCGAGGGTAGGACAGATGAACACTGAAGCTTTCTTT. Translated: CSASPRVGQMNTEAFF.

This clonotype was picked up many times. This chain connects TRBV20-1 to TRBJ2-7; 7 nucleotides agree with TRBD1. The CDR3 consists of 14 residues. V shed 3 bases and J 4 bases; nucleotides not matched to a gene: 9. Germline CDR1 reads DFQATT; CDR2 reads SNEGSKA (reference sequence). The CDR3 protein is CSASVGTERYEQYF. The CDR3 region has the DNA TGCAGTGCTAGCGTGGGGACAGAGAGATACGAGCAGTACTTC.

This clonotype was seen a single time. The junction differs from germline at one of its ends, possibly a read error. The J gene is TRBJ2-3, the V gene TRBV5-1; 10 positions match TRBD2. This CDR3 is built from 15 residues. Germline values: CDR1 SGHRS, CDR2 YFSETQ. For the CDR3, the DNA is TGCGCCGGCAGCTTGCAGCGGGGGGGCGCAGATACGCAGTATTTT. It is translated as CAGSLQRGGADTQYF.

This clonotype was recorded at least ten times. For the CDR3, the DNA is TGTGCCAGCGGGTATGGACAGGGACGCCCCTCTGGGGCCAACGTCCTGACTTTC. It yields the protein CASGYGQGRPSGANVLTF. This chain uses TRBV6-2 or TRBV6-3 with TRBJ2-6; 8 nucleotides match TRBD1. The J segment lost 0 bases and the V segment lost 8 bases, leaving 12 bases of the junction unmatched. Germline CDR1 and CDR2: MNHEY and SVGEGT. The CDR3 is 18 residues long.

V usage is TRBV7-9 and J usage is TRBJ1-1, with a weak D call TRBD1 (5 bases). V shed 5 bases and J shed 3 bases, with 25 bases lying between them. The CDR3 is 18 amino acids. Germline loops: CDR1 SEHNR, CDR2 FQNEAQ (reference sequence). The CDR3 here is CASSLREMTARGDTEAFF. CDR3 nucleotide sequence: TGTGCCAGCAGCCTAAGGGAGATGACAGCCCGAGGGGACACTGAAGCTTTCTTT.

This clonotype was detected many times. V is TRBV12-3 or TRBV12-4 and J is TRBJ2-7, with 9 bases matching TRBD1. The V segment lost 4 bases and the J segment 3 bases; nucleotides outside the gene matches: 16. The length of the CDR3 is 18 residues. The CDR3 loop is CASSWDRVGMSENYEQYF. The CDR3 bases are TGTGCCAGCAGTTGGGACAGGGTAGGAATGTCGGAGAACTACGAGCAGTACTTC.

This clonotype occurred many times. The J gene is TRBJ1-5, the V gene TRBV5-1; tentative D call: TRBD1 (6 bases). The V end was cut by 4 bases, the J end by 0 bases, with 11 bases between. CDR3 length: 15 amino acids. Per the germline V gene, CDR1 is SGHRS and CDR2 is YFSETQ. The CDR3: CASSLGTYSNQPQHF. The CDR3 DNA reads as TGCGCCAGCAGCCTGGGGACATATAGCAATCAGCCCCAGCATTTT.

The chain joins TRBV27 to TRBJ1-1, with TRBD1 matching over 9 bases. This CDR3 region has 17 residues. V gave up 0 bases and J gave up 2 bases; unmatched junction bases: 7. Germline assignment: CDR1 MNHEY and CDR2 SMNVEV (reference sequence). The CDR3 DNA reads TGTGCCAGCAGTTTATCGCGGGACAGGGTTGGTAACACTGAAGCTTTCTTT. Translation: CASSLSRDRVGNTEAFF.

This clonotype was detected only once. Since a much larger clone is just one base distant, this may be a read error. The rearrangement links TRBV7-2 to TRBJ2-5; tentatively, D is TRBD1 (6 bases). CDR3 length equals 15 residues. CDR1 SGHTA and CDR2 FQGNSA come from the germline V gene. The CDR3 is CASSTGRGHHETQYF. CDR3 DNA sequence: TGTGCCAGCAGCACGGGTCGGGGACACCATGAGACCCAGTACTTC.

The chain joins TRBV6-1 to TRBJ2-7; D unclear. The CDR3 extends over 15 amino acids. V was trimmed by 4 bases and J by 3 bases, leaving 16 bases between them. Germline V gives CDR1 MNHNS, CDR2 SASEGT. The CDR3 loop reads CASSVTRNYDYEQYF. Here the CDR3 DNA reads TGTGCCAGCAGTGTAACCAGGAATTACGACTACGAGCAGTACTTC.

The chain has TRBV9 and TRBJ2-1; D gene uncertain. The end of the DNA fits TRBJ2-7 better, so the J call may be wrong. CDR1 is SGDLS, CDR2 YYNGEE, per germline. This CDR3 has 16 residues. CDR3 coding DNA: TGTGCCAGCAGCGTAGACGGCAAGAGCTCCTACAATGAGCAGTACTTC. Translating it yields CASSVDGKSSYNEQYF.

The chain recombines TRBV19 with TRBJ2-7; 10 nucleotides agree with TRBD1. The CDR3 covers 14 residues. V trimming: 5 bases; J trimming: 5 bases; junction bases outside the gene matches: 6. Germline values: CDR1 LNHDA, CDR2 SQIVND (reference sequence). The CDR3 bases are TGTGCCAGTAGTCCGGGACAGGGGAGCGACGAGCAGTACTTC. Its protein product is CASSPGQGSDEQYF.

The rearrangement joins TRBV9 to TRBJ2-1, with 9 positions matching TRBD2. CDR1 SGDLS and CDR2 YYNGEE come from the germline V gene. V dropped 1 base and J dropped 9; count of bases not matched to a gene: 11. The CDR3 contains 16 residues. The CDR3 nucleotides read TGTGCCAGCAGCGTACATCCCGCGGGGGGGCCAGTTGAGCAGTTCTTC. It codes for CASSVHPAGGPVEQFF.

V is TRBV10-3 and J is TRBJ2-2, with D perhaps TRBD1 or TRBD2 (6 bases each). The V and J ends lost 2 bases and 4 bases respectively, with 11 bases between them. CDR1 is ENHRY and CDR2 is SYGVKD in the germline V gene. The CDR3 consists of 15 residues. CDR3 DNA sequence: TGTGCCATCAGTGAGGGGGGGCCCGGCACCGGGGAGCTGTTTTTT. Translated: CAISEGGPGTGELFF.

With regard to this clonotype: Germline is not matched at one junction end, which may reflect a read error. The genes are TRBV4-3 and TRBJ2-7; D is uncertain. This CDR3 region has 14 residues. Looked up from germline, CDR1 is LGHNA and CDR2 is YSLEER. The DNA for the CDR3 is TGCACCAGCAGCCATTCGAGACTCGGCTACGAGCAGTACTTC. Its translation: CTSSHSRLGYEQYF.

This clonotype has only a few counts. The CDR3 coding sequence is TGTGCCAGCAGTTATACCGGGACTGCTACCTATGGCTACACCTTC. Encoded protein: CASSYTGTATYGYTF. The chain is built from TRBV28 and TRBJ1-2; perhaps TRBD1 as D (5 bases). CDR1 and CDR2 (germline): MDHEN, SYDVKM. This CDR3 spans 15 amino acids. V lost 4 bases and J 4 bases, leaving 16 bases between the germline ends.

The chain has TRBV7-9 and TRBJ1-4, with D possibly being TRBD1 (6 bases). Germline CDR1 reads SEHNR; CDR2 reads FQNEAQ (reference sequence). The CDR3 consists of 16 residues. Between the trimmed V and J ends, which lost 2 bases and 0 bases, there was a span of 10 bases. CDR3 residues: CASSLNRDATNEKLFF. The CDR3 bases are TGTGCCAGCAGCTTAAACAGGGACGCAACTAATGAAAAACTGTTTTTT.

The chain joins TRBV2 to TRBJ1-1; no reliable D call. Trimming took off 6 bases at V and 7 bases at J, with 9 bases between the two ends. Germline V gene sequence: CDR1 SNHLY, CDR2 FYNNEI. This CDR3 contains 11 residues. Written as DNA, the CDR3 is TGTGCCAGCAGACCCTCGGGTGAAGCTTTCTTT. Amino acid sequence: CASRPSGEAFF.

The V and J genes are TRBV24-1 and TRBJ1-1, with D maybe TRBD1 (5 bases). CDR1 and CDR2 (germline): KGHDR, SFDVKD. CDR3 length: 15 amino acids. V lost 2 bases to trimming and J lost 3 bases, with 12 bases between them. CDR3 sequence reads: CATSDSMGGDTEAFF. DNA for the CDR3: TGTGCCACCAGTGATTCGATGGGAGGGGACACTGAAGCTTTCTTT.

This CDR3 reads CASSLGTLADTQYF. CDR3 nucleotides: TGTGCCAGCAGCTTAGGGACCCTAGCAGATACGCAGTATTTT. The chain links TRBV7-2 to TRBJ2-3, with no clear D. V lost 1 base, J lost 4 bases, and 9 bases lay in between. Germline values: CDR1 SGHTA, CDR2 FQGNSA. The CDR3 consists of 14 residues.

This clonotype was seen more than once but under ten times. The V call is TRBV6-1, the J call TRBJ2-3; D is perhaps TRBD2 (6 bases). Germline V gene lookup returns CDR1 MNHNS and CDR2 SASEGT. This CDR3 is built from 14 residues. Deletions cut 7 bases from V and 2 bases from J, with 13 bases between. CDR3 DNA sequence: TGTGCCAGCACCCGAGGAGGGCACACAGATACGCAGTATTTT. This translates into CASTRGGHTDTQYF.

This clonotype came up a few times. The CDR3 DNA reads as TGCGCCAGCAGCTTGGGGCAACTAGCGGGGGCCCCCAATGAGCAGTTCTTC. As protein: CASSLGQLAGAPNEQFF. The chain uses TRBV5-1 and TRBJ2-1; TRBD2 aligns across 11 bases. The trim removed 0 bases at V and 6 bases at J, leaving 8 bases unmatched. CDR3 length equals 17 residues. Germline assignment: CDR1 SGHRS and CDR2 YFSETQ.